The rows below give T cell receptor beta chains drawn from one sample of a study of radiation and T cells in renal cell carcinoma. Assay used: immunoSEQ multiplex PCR; TCRdb lists only in-frame clones, some missing. The data show 100,000 or so clones, 65% to 90% seen once. This specimen consisted of blood, obtained from a patient whose treatment included radiotherapy and nephrectomy. All receptors come from a man aged 45-65 years with renal cell carcinoma. The CDR3 runs from the conserved cysteine through the conserved F or W. D genes are given only for firm matches. Rows may omit the clone size; those that give it use once, few, many or a size class.

j_call d_call v_call clone_size cdr3_aa cdr3_nt
TRBJ2-7 NA TRBV29-1 NA CSVVSGDYEQYF TGCAGCGTGGTATCTGGGGACTACGAGCAGTACTTC
TRBJ2-7 TRBD2 TRBV4-2 NA CASSQGLVDSYEQYF TGTGCCAGCAGCCAGGGACTAGTGGACTCCTACGAGCAGTACTTC
TRBJ1-2 NA TRBV4-1 NA CASSQASPGAIYGYTF TGCGCCAGCAGCCAAGCCTCACCGGGGGCGATCTATGGCTACACCTTC
TRBJ2-3 TRBD1 TRBV5-8 NA CASREDRSTDTQYF TGTGCCAGCAGAGAGGACAGGAGCACAGATACGCAGTATTTT
TRBJ2-2 TRBD2 TRBV10-2 once CASRLAGDNTGELFF TGCGCCAGCCGGTTAGCGGGAGATAACACCGGGGAGCTGTTTTTT
TRBJ1-1 TRBD1 TRBV28 NA CASTDQGGGGATEAFF TGTGCCAGCACCGATCAAGGCGGAGGGGGCGCGACTGAAGCTTTCTTT
TRBJ2-7 TRBD2 TRBV7-8 NA CASSAPGTRALEQYF TGTGCCAGCAGCGCGCCCGGGACTAGGGCCCTCGAGCAGTACTTC
TRBJ1-5 TRBD1 TRBV7-2 once CASSLGSRGLNQPQHF TGTGCCAGCAGCTTAGGATCCAGGGGGCTCAATCAGCCCCAGCATTTT
TRBJ1-5 NA TRBV28 NA CASSLAGYSNQPQHF TGTGCCAGCAGTTTGGCAGGATATAGCAATCAGCCCCAGCATTTT
TRBJ2-1 TRBD2 TRBV5-4 once CASSLRLAGYNEQFF TGTGCCAGCAGCTTGAGACTAGCGGGCTATAATGAGCAGTTCTTC
TRBJ2-7 NA TRBV7-2 NA CASSFNTGPSYEQYF TGTGCCAGCAGCTTTAACACAGGGCCCTCTTACGAGCAGTACTTC
TRBJ1-1 TRBD1 TRBV6-5 once CASTLDRGVTEAFF TGTGCCAGCACCCTGGACAGGGGAGTAACTGAAGCTTTCTTT
TRBJ2-5 NA TRBV30 NA CAWSGWTEEETQYF TGTGCCTGGAGTGGATGGACCGAAGAAGAGACCCAGTACTTC
TRBJ1-1 NA TRBV5-1 NA CASSLYGGGGNTEAFF TGCGCCAGCAGCTTGTATGGAGGGGGTGGGAACACTGAAGCTTTCTTT
TRBJ2-7 NA TRBV27 once CASRGDRQPYEQYF TGTGCCAGCAGGGGGGATCGACAACCCTACGAGCAGTACTTC
TRBJ1-2 TRBD1 TRBV12-5 NA CASASGRDRGLRYEYGYTF TGTGCTAGTGCCTCAGGCCGGGACAGGGGGCTCCGGTATGAATATGGCTACACCTTC
TRBJ1-3 NA TRBV6-1 NA CASSEDSSSGNTIYF TGTGCCAGCAGTGAGGATAGTAGCTCTGGAAACACCATATATTTT
TRBJ2-3 TRBD1 TRBV28 once CASSSGQGSDTQYF TGTGCCAGCAGTTCGGGACAGGGCTCAGATACGCAGTATTTT